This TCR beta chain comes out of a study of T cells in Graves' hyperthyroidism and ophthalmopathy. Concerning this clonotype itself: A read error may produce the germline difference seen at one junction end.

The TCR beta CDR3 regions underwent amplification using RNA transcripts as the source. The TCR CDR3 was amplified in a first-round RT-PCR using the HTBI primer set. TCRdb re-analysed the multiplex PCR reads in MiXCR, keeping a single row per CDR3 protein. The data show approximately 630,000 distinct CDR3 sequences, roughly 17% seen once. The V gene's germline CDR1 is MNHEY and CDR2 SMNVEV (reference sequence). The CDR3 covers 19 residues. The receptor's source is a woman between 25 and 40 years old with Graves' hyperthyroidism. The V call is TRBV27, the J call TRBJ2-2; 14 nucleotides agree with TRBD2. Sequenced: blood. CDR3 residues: CASSPQGTSGSFLVGGLFF. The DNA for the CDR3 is TGTGCCAGCAGTCCCCAAGGGACTAGCGGGAGTTTTCTCGTTGGGGGGCTGTTTTTT.